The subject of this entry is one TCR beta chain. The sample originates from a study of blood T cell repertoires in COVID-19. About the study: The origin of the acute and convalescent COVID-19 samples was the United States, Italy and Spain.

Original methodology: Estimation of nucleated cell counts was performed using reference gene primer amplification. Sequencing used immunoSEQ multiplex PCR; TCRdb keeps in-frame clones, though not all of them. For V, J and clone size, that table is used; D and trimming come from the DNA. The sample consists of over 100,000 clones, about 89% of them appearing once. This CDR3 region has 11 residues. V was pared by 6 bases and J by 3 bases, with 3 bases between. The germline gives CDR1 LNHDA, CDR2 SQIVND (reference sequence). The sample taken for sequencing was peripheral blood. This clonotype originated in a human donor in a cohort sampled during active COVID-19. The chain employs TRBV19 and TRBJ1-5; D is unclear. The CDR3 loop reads CASSLNQPQHF. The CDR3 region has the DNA TGTGCCAGTAGCCTCAATCAGCCCCAGCATTTT.